Below are 27 T cell receptor beta chains sequenced from a single sample in a study of pediatric ulcerative colitis. Repertoires were generated with immunoSEQ multiplex PCR, while TCRdb's copy carries only in-frame clones and drops some. Among 57,000 or so clones listed, about 87% were seen once. The sequenced sample consisted of blood. The receptor set was obtained from a boy aged 10-17 years who was a control in a study of pediatric ulcerative colitis.

This sequence joins TRBV5-1 and TRBJ1-5; D gene unclear. V shed 4 bases and J shed 6 bases, with 11 bases lying between them. CDR3 length equals 13 residues. Germline CDR1 is SGHRS and CDR2 is YFSETQ. The CDR3 coding sequence is TGCGCCAGCAGCCCGATCGGCGGTCAGCCCCAGCATTTT. Protein sequence: CASSPIGGQPQHF.

In this sample, this clone turned up a few times. The rearrangement links TRBV7-2 to TRBJ1-2, with TRBD1 identical over 8 bases. Looked up from germline, CDR1 is SGHTA and CDR2 is FQGNSA. CDR3 length: 15 amino acids. V gave up 3 bases and J gave up 4 bases; unmatched junction bases: 7. The CDR3 DNA is TGTGCCAGCAGCTTGGGAGGGACAGGCACCTATGGCTACACCTTC. This encodes CASSLGGTGTYGYTF.

The J gene is TRBJ2-7, the V gene TRBV9; TRBD1 matches at 9 bases. Unmatched junction bases numbered 7, after V lost 0 bases and J lost 6 bases. This CDR3 contains 15 residues. The germline CDR1 and CDR2 sequences are SGDLS and YYNGEE. CDR3 in amino acids: CASSVVGTGMAEQYF. The CDR3 region has the DNA TGTGCCAGCAGCGTAGTAGGGACAGGGATGGCCGAGCAGTACTTC.

This clone showed up just a few times. The V call is TRBV27, the J call TRBJ1-6, with a possible D match to TRBD1 (6 bases). The CDR3 loop spans 12 amino acids. Trimming left V 3 bases short and J 13 bases short, with 10 bases between. CDR1 is MNHEY, CDR2 SMNVEV, per germline (reference sequence). The CDR3 bases are TGTGCCAGCAGTTTCACAGGGAGGCCCCTCCACTTT. Its protein is CASSFTGRPLHF.

In DNA, the CDR3 is TGTGCCACCTCAACAGGTCACTCCTACGAGCAGTACTTC. Residues: CATSTGHSYEQYF. The chain combines TRBV6-1 with TRBJ2-7; D perhaps matches TRBD1 (5 bases). CDR1 and CDR2 (germline): MNHNS, SASEGT. Trimming cost V 10 bases and J 0 bases, with 13 bases left between them. The CDR3 totals 13 residues.

The chain uses TRBV27 and TRBJ2-2; 8 bases agree with TRBD2. The CDR3 contains 21 residues. Trimming removed 5 bases from V and 1 base from J; junction bases left unmatched: 21. CDR1 is MNHEY and CDR2 is SMNVEV in the germline V gene (reference sequence). CDR3 loop: CASSPLSVWSGRPKNTGELFF. The CDR3 bases are TGTGCCAGCAGTCCCCTCTCGGTTTGGAGCGGGAGACCGAAGAACACCGGGGAGCTGTTTTTT.

CDR3 in amino acids: CASRAEGFEQYF. The CDR3 coding sequence is TGTGCCAGTAGAGCCGAAGGCTTCGAGCAGTACTTC. This chain links TRBV19 with TRBJ2-7, with unresolved D. The CDR3 spans 12 residues. V dropped 6 bases and J dropped 6 bases, with 12 bases sitting between them. Looked up from germline, CDR1 is LNHDA and CDR2 is SQIVND (reference sequence).

The CDR3 bases are TGTGCCAGCAGCGCCCGGGGAGCGGGGGGCACAGATACGCAGTATTTT. It translates to CASSARGAGGTDTQYF. This chain joins TRBV6-6 and TRBJ2-3, with TRBD2 matching over 8 bases. CDR3 length equals 16 residues. J was trimmed by 1 base and V by 6 bases; bases with no gene match: 9. Germline V CDR1 and CDR2: MNHNY, SVGAGI (reference sequence).

The rearrangement uses TRBV11-2 and TRBJ2-1; D call uncertain. Germline CDR1 reads SGHAT; CDR2 reads FQNNGV. This CDR3 region has 12 residues. V dropped 2 bases and J dropped 10 bases, with 9 bases sitting between them. CDR3 residues: CASSLRPTEQFF. The CDR3 DNA follows: TGTGCCAGCAGCTTACGCCCGACGGAGCAGTTCTTC.

The CDR3 DNA sequence: TGTGCCAGCAGTTTCAGAGTAGCACTTAGTTACGAGCAGTACTTC. It yields the protein CASSFRVALSYEQYF. The V gene is TRBV7-8, the J gene TRBJ2-7, with D unclear. The CDR3 contains 15 residues. From germline, CDR1 is SGHVS and CDR2 FQNEAQ. V was trimmed by 6 bases and J by 4 bases, leaving 19 bases between them.

This clone was detected once. V gene TRBV7-2 combines with J gene TRBJ1-1; D gene uncertain. With 1 base removed from V and 1 base from J, the gap between germline ends came to 10 bases. CDR1 is SGHTA, CDR2 FQGNSA, per germline. The CDR3 loop spans 15 amino acids. DNA of the CDR3: TGTGCCAGCAGCTTAGTGGGAAGATCGAACACTGAAGCTTTCTTT. Its translation: CASSLVGRSNTEAFF.

The chain links TRBV11-3 to TRBJ2-1, with D possibly TRBD2 on 6 matching bases. CDR1 and CDR2 (germline): SGHNT, YENEEA. This CDR3 contains 13 residues. V dropped 5 bases and J dropped 6 bases, with 11 bases sitting between them. The CDR3 loop reads CASSLELANEQFF. The DNA of the CDR3 is TGTGCCAGCAGCCTCGAACTAGCCAATGAGCAGTTCTTC.

This sequence joins TRBV6-5 and TRBJ1-2; perhaps TRBD1 as D (6 bases). V was clipped by 2 bases and J by 6 bases, with 16 bases between them. Germline V gives CDR1 MNHEY, CDR2 SVGAGI. The CDR3 has 15 amino acids. This CDR3 reads CASSYGGNPRDGYTF. The CDR3 DNA sequence: TGTGCCAGCAGTTACGGGGGCAACCCTAGGGATGGCTACACCTTC.

The chain recombines TRBV27 with TRBJ2-2, with 9 bases fitting TRBD1. The V gene's germline CDR1 is MNHEY and CDR2 SMNVEV (reference sequence). This CDR3 region has 15 residues. V was clipped by 7 bases and J by 7 bases; unmatched bases: 10. The CDR3: CASTETGGGGGELFF. The DNA for the CDR3 is TGTGCCAGCACTGAAACAGGGGGCGGAGGCGGGGAGCTGTTTTTT.

The V gene is TRBV18, the J gene TRBJ1-2; perhaps TRBD1 as D (5 bases). Trimming pared 4 bases from V and 0 bases from J, leaving 12 bases between. The germline V gene encodes CDR1 KGHSH and CDR2 LQKENI. This CDR3 has 15 amino acids. The CDR3 spells CASSRGEDTNYGYTF. The CDR3 DNA follows: TGTGCCAGCTCACGGGGGGAAGACACTAACTATGGCTACACCTTC.

The V call is TRBV7-2, the J call TRBJ2-1, with D unresolved. Germline CDR1 SGHTA, CDR2 FQGNSA. The length of the CDR3 is 17 residues. V gave up 5 bases and J gave up 10 bases, with 27 bases separating them. The CDR3 reads CASSPEVAVGVFKEQFF. The CDR3 coding sequence is TGTGCCAGCAGCCCTGAGGTCGCAGTGGGCGTCTTCAAGGAGCAGTTCTTC.

The V call is TRBV5-1, the J call TRBJ2-3, with a possible D match to TRBD2 (6 bases). The V end was cut by 2 bases, the J end by 0 bases, with 13 bases between. The length of the CDR3 is 16 residues. Germline CDR1 reads SGHRS; CDR2 reads YFSETQ. Here the CDR3 reads CASSFYRRESTDTQYF. The CDR3 nucleotides are TGCGCCAGCAGCTTCTATCGGCGGGAAAGCACAGATACGCAGTATTTT.

The V gene is TRBV28, the J gene TRBJ1-2; 7 bases fit TRBD1. The CDR3 has 15 residues. Germline V gene sequence: CDR1 MDHEN, CDR2 SYDVKM. V shed 5 bases and J 2 bases; nucleotides not matched to a gene: 8. DNA of the CDR3: TGTGCCAGCAGTGCCCCGGGACAGACGAACTATGGCTACACCTTC. This gives the protein CASSAPGQTNYGYTF.

This clone was detected only once. V and J are TRBV7-2 and TRBJ2-6, with no clear D. Germline CDR1 SGHTA, CDR2 FQGNSA. This CDR3 is built from 17 residues. Between the trimmed V and J ends, which lost 1 base and 0 bases, there was a span of 10 bases. The CDR3 reads CASSLVAAPSGANVLTF. DNA for the CDR3: TGTGCCAGCAGCTTAGTTGCGGCTCCCTCTGGGGCCAACGTCCTGACTTTC.

This chain joins TRBV5-4 and TRBJ1-4, with D perhaps TRBD1 (6 bases). The CDR3 consists of 15 residues. Germline V CDR1 and CDR2: SGHNT, YYREEE (reference sequence). Trimming pared 4 bases from V and 7 bases from J, leaving 17 bases between. The CDR3 sequence: CASSAEWGAGEKLFF. CDR3 bases: TGTGCCAGCAGCGCCGAGTGGGGGGCGGGTGAAAAACTGTTTTTT. Drawing the rest from reference TRBV5-4 and TRBJ1-4, the complete variable domain is ETGVTQSPTHLIKTRGQQVTLRCSSQSGHNTVSWYQQALGQGPQFIFQYYREEENGRGNFPPRFSGLQFPNYSSELNVNALELDDSALYLCASSAEWGAGEKLFFGSGTQLSVL.

The rearrangement links TRBV7-3 to TRBJ1-1, with D unresolved. This CDR3 has 15 amino acids. Per the germline V gene, CDR1 is SGHTA and CDR2 is FQGTGA. Between the trimmed V and J ends, which lost 0 bases and 2 bases, there was a span of 10 bases. This chain's CDR3 is CASSLTKRVNTEAFF. CDR3 bases: TGTGCCAGCAGCTTAACGAAACGGGTCAACACTGAAGCTTTCTTT.

The V call is TRBV6-1, the J call TRBJ1-5; D is unclear. This CDR3 has 16 residues. Deletions cut 2 bases from V and 0 bases from J, with 11 bases between. Germline V CDR1 and CDR2: MNHNS, SASEGT. CDR3 protein: CASSELPGISNQPQHF. In nucleotides, the CDR3 is TGTGCCAGCAGTGAATTACCTGGGATTAGCAATCAGCCCCAGCATTTT.

The chain employs TRBV7-9 and TRBJ1-6; D is unresolved. The ends were cut back, 5 bases at V and 14 bases at J, with 13 bases in the middle. CDR3 size: 12 residues. The germline V gene encodes CDR1 SEHNR and CDR2 FQNEAQ (reference sequence). DNA of the CDR3: TGTGCCAGCAGCAGCCTTGTTCCGTCCCTCCACTTT. It codes for CASSSLVPSLHF.

DNA of the CDR3: TGTGCCAGCAGCCTGTTAGGAGGACAGGGGACCGGGGAGCTGTTTTTT. Its translation: CASSLLGGQGTGELFF. The gene calls are TRBV11-2 and TRBJ2-2; 9 nucleotides match TRBD1. V gave up 5 bases and J gave up 5 bases; unmatched junction bases: 9. The V gene's germline CDR1 is SGHAT and CDR2 FQNNGV. This CDR3 has 16 residues.

The genes are TRBV19 and TRBJ1-6, with D tentatively TRBD1 (6 bases). Germline CDR1 is LNHDA and CDR2 is SQIVND (reference sequence). Deletions cut 10 bases from V and 6 bases from J, with 13 bases between. The CDR3 runs 13 residues. CDR3 in amino acids: CATGQRANSPLHF. DNA for the CDR3: TGTGCCACCGGACAGAGAGCTAATTCACCCCTCCACTTT. Combining the CDR3 with reference TRBV19 and TRBJ1-6 gives the whole variable domain DGGITQSPKYLFRKEGQNVTLSCEQNLNHDAMYWYRQDPGQGLRLIYYSQIVNDFQKGDIAEGYSVSREKKESFPLTVTSAQKNPTAFYLCATGQRANSPLHFGNGTRLTVT.

The chain recombines TRBV9 with TRBJ2-7, with 9 bases matching TRBD2. With 4 bases clipped from V and 4 bases from J, the junction kept 12 bases outside the gene matches. The CDR3 consists of 16 residues. CDR1 and CDR2 (germline): SGDLS, YYNGEE. As DNA, the CDR3 is TGTGCCAGCAGCCCGTCACCGGGACTAGCAGCTTACGAGCAGTACTTC. Translated: CASSPSPGLAAYEQYF.

The rearrangement links TRBV9 to TRBJ2-1, with a possible D match to TRBD1 (5 bases). Germline V gene sequence: CDR1 SGDLS, CDR2 YYNGEE. V lost 0 bases and J 0 bases, leaving 13 bases between the germline ends. The CDR3 has 17 amino acids. The CDR3 reads CASSVEGAPASYNEQFF. The CDR3 bases are TGTGCCAGCAGCGTAGAAGGGGCGCCAGCCTCCTACAATGAGCAGTTCTTC.